Listed here are 9 T cell receptor beta chains from one sample, sequenced in a study of vaccination and CD4 T cells after COVID-19. Oncomine TCR Beta short-read sequencing was applied to DNA from cultured CD4+ T cells. TCRdb processed the PCR reads anew with MiXCR; each CDR3 protein has one entry. Here the sample spans under 25,000 distinct CDR3 sequences, roughly 47% being singletons. Treatment defined: roughly 11-day PBMC culture with coronavirus spike peptide pools or control peptides (ViraFEST assay). Their antigens remain unidentified. Sequenced input: cultured CD4+ T cells from blood. The receptors shown here come from a human donor with COVID-19.

This clonotype rates as medium-sized. V and J are TRBV12-3 or TRBV12-4 and TRBJ1-5; D is ambiguous. V lost 5 bases, J lost 7 bases, and 12 bases lay in between. This CDR3 spans 13 amino acids. In DNA, the CDR3 is TGTGCCAGCAGTCCAAACGTTAAGCAGCCCCAGCATTTT. Protein: CASSPNVKQPQHF.

This chain joins TRBV30 and TRBJ1-5; D may be TRBD1 (5 bases). Germline lookup yields CDR1 GTSNPN and CDR2 SVGIG (reference sequence). The V end was cut by 2 bases, the J end by 2 bases, with 16 bases between. This CDR3 spans 16 amino acids. The CDR3: CAWSRGEGQGNQPQHF. Written as DNA, the CDR3 is TGTGCCTGGAGTAGAGGGGAGGGGCAGGGCAATCAGCCCCAGCATTTT.

This clonotype has a single count. This chain connects TRBV5-8 to TRBJ1-6; D is unresolved. CDR3 size: 14 residues. Trimming left V 1 base short and J 10 bases short, with 12 bases between. CDR1 is SGHTS and CDR2 is YDEGEE in the germline V gene. The CDR3 DNA reads as TGTGCCAGCAGCTTGCGAGGGTCGGGATCACCCCTCCACTTT. The encoded protein is CASSLRGSGSPLHF.

This clonotype was detected a few times. The rearrangement uses TRBV20-1 and TRBJ2-5; D is tentatively TRBD1 or TRBD2 (6 bases each). The CDR3 loop spans 12 amino acids. V shed 3 bases and J shed 5 bases, with 10 bases lying between them. CDR1 is DFQATT and CDR2 is SNEGSKA in the germline V gene (reference sequence). This CDR3 is CSASPGAETQYF. DNA of the CDR3: TGCAGTGCTAGTCCGGGGGCTGAGACCCAGTACTTC.

The chain links TRBV5-6 to TRBJ2-5, with D perhaps TRBD1 or TRBD2 (6 bases each). Looked up from germline, CDR1 is SGHDT and CDR2 is YYEEEE. This CDR3 is 15 amino acids long. V dropped 3 bases and J dropped 4 bases, with 16 bases sitting between them. The CDR3 sequence is CASSYPNREVETQYF. The DNA for the CDR3 is TGTGCCAGCAGCTACCCGAACAGGGAGGTAGAGACCCAGTACTTC.

The CDR3 nucleotides are TGTGCCAGCAGCATAGGCCCCCCTACCATGACAGGGGATCTCGGTGGCTACACCTTC. Translation gives CASSIGPPTMTGDLGGYTF. This sequence joins TRBV7-2 and TRBJ1-2; 8 bases fit TRBD1. Germline loops: CDR1 SGHTA, CDR2 FQGNSA. The CDR3 spans 19 residues. V was pared by 5 bases and J by 7 bases, with 24 bases of the junction left unmatched.

This rearrangement joins TRBV7-3 to TRBJ2-3; 10 bases are a match to TRBD2. V lost 2 bases to trimming and J lost 4 bases; unmatched junction nucleotides: 6. The CDR3 spans 16 residues. CDR1 and CDR2 (germline): SGHTA, FQGTGA. DNA for the CDR3: TGTGCCAGCAGCTTACGAGCGGGGGGGCTTCCAGATACGCAGTATTTT. This translates into CASSLRAGGLPDTQYF.

The chain links TRBV5-1 to TRBJ1-3, with D unresolved. The germline CDR1 and CDR2 sequences are SGHRS and YFSETQ. The CDR3 extends over 15 amino acids. Trimming took off 0 bases at V and 0 bases at J, with 7 bases between the two ends. The DNA for the CDR3 is TGCGCCAGCAGCTTGGCCTGGAGCTCTGGAAACACCATATATTTT. Translating it yields CASSLAWSSGNTIYF.

This clonotype was seen only a few times. The V gene is TRBV6-1, the J gene TRBJ1-3; D is possibly TRBD1 (6 bases). The CDR3 covers 16 residues. Germline lookup yields CDR1 MNHNS and CDR2 SASEGT. Trimming took off 6 bases at V and 0 bases at J, with 15 bases between the two ends. This CDR3 reads CASRRNRDTSGNTIYF. The CDR3, as DNA: TGTGCCAGCAGACGCAATCGGGACACCTCTGGAAACACCATATATTTT.